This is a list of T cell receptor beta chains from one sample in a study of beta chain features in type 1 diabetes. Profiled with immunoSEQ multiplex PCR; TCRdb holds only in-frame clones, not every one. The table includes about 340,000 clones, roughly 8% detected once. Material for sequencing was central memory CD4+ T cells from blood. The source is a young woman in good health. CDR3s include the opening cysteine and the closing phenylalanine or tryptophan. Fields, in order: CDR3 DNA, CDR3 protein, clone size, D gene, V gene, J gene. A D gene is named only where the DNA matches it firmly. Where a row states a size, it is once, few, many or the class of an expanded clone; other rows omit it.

cdr3_nt: TGTGCCAGCAGTTACGGTGGGACTCATGAGCAGTACTTC
cdr3_aa: CASSYGGTHEQYF
clone_size: -
d_call: -
v_call: TRBV6-5
j_call: TRBJ2-7

cdr3_nt: TGTGCCAGCAGCTTAAGGGCTAGCGGGAGCCGGGATGAGCAGTTCTTC
cdr3_aa: CASSLRASGSRDEQFF
clone_size: -
d_call: TRBD2
v_call: TRBV7-8
j_call: TRBJ2-1

cdr3_nt: TGTGCCAGCAGTGCCTATTCAGGTGACTCTGGAAACACCATATATTTT
cdr3_aa: CASSAYSGDSGNTIYF
clone_size: -
d_call: -
v_call: TRBV28
j_call: TRBJ1-3

cdr3_nt: TGTGCCAGCAGTAACAGGGTACACGCTTTCTTT
cdr3_aa: CASSNRVHAFF
clone_size: many
d_call: -
v_call: TRBV28
j_call: TRBJ1-1

cdr3_nt: TGTGCCAGTAGCCCCACTAGCGGGAGGACCGGGGAGCTGTTTTTT
cdr3_aa: CASSPTSGRTGELFF
clone_size: few
d_call: TRBD2
v_call: TRBV19
j_call: TRBJ2-2

cdr3_nt: TGTGCCAGCAGCCAGCCGGGACATGCATACGAGCAGTACTTC
cdr3_aa: CASSQPGHAYEQYF
clone_size: -
d_call: -
v_call: TRBV11-2
j_call: TRBJ2-7

cdr3_nt: TGTGCCAGCTTTAGCGGGAGGTCACTTAATGAGCAGTTCTTC
cdr3_aa: CASFSGRSLNEQFF
clone_size: -
d_call: TRBD2
v_call: TRBV28
j_call: TRBJ2-1

cdr3_nt: TGTGCCAGCAGTACCGTAGCGGGAGGGCTTGAGACCCAGTACTTC
cdr3_aa: CASSTVAGGLETQYF
clone_size: few
d_call: TRBD2
v_call: TRBV6-6
j_call: TRBJ2-5

cdr3_nt: TGTGCCAGCAGTGAGAGACTAGCGAAGGGCGGGGAGCTGTTTTTT
cdr3_aa: CASSERLAKGGELFF
clone_size: few
d_call: TRBD2
v_call: TRBV2
j_call: TRBJ2-2

cdr3_nt: TGTGCCAGCGTACCCGGGACAGGGGTCACTGGGGCCAACGTCCTGACTTTC
cdr3_aa: CASVPGTGVTGANVLTF
clone_size: -
d_call: TRBD1
v_call: TRBV28
j_call: TRBJ2-6

cdr3_nt: TGTGCCAGCACCCCCGGGAGTACTTACGAGCAGTACTTC
cdr3_aa: CASTPGSTYEQYF
clone_size: few
d_call: -
v_call: TRBV6-6
j_call: TRBJ2-7

cdr3_nt: TGTGCCAGCAGTACCACAGGGGGAGTCGGTGAAAAACTGTTTTTT
cdr3_aa: CASSTTGGVGEKLFF
clone_size: few
d_call: TRBD1
v_call: TRBV6-6
j_call: TRBJ1-4

cdr3_nt: TGTGCCAGCAGCCCAAATGACTATTACAATGAGCAGTTCTTC
cdr3_aa: CASSPNDYYNEQFF
clone_size: -
d_call: -
v_call: TRBV7-3
j_call: TRBJ2-1